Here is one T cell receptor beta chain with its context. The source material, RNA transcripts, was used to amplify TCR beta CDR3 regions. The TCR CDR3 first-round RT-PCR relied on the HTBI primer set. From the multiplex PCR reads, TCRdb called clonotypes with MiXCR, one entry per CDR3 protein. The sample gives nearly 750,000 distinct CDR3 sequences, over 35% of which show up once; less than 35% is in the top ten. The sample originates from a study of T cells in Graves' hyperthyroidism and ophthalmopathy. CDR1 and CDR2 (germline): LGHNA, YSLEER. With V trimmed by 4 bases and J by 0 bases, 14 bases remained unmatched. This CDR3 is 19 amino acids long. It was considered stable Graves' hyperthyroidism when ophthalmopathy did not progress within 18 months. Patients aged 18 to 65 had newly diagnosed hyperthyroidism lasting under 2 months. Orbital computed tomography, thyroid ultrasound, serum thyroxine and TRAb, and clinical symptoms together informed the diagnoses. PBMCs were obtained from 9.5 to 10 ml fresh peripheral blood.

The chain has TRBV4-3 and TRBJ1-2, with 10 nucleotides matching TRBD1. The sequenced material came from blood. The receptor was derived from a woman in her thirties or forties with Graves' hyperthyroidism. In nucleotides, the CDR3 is TGCGCCAGCAGCCGCGTATACCGGGACAGGGGTCGTGCTAACTATGGCTACACCTTC. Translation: CASSRVYRDRGRANYGYTF.